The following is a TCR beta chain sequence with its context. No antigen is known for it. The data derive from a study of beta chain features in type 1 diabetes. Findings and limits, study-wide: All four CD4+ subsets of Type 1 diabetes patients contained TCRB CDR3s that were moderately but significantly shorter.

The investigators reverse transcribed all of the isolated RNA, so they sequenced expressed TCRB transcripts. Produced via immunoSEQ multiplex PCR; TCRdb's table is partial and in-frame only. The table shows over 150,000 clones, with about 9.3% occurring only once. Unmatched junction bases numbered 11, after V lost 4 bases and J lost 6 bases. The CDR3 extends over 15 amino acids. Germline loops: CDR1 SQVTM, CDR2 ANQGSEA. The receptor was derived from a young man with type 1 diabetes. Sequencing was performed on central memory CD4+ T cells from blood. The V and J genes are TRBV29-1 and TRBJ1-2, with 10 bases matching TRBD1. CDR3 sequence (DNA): TGCAGCGTTGCGGGGGACAGGGGTCTTAGGAATGGCTACACCTTC. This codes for CSVAGDRGLRNGYTF.